This TCR beta chain was recorded in a study of human CD8 memory T cell subsets (dated by TCRdb to 2019 to 2021). In terms of the full investigation: To assess how stem-like (TSTEM), progenitor exhausted-like (TPEX) and effector memory CD8+ T cell subsets are clonally related, the TCRbeta repertoires of these three subsets were compared. Six donors each provided TSTEM, TPEX and effector memory subsets, and TCRbeta repertoires were obtained from all six. General findings and caveats noted by the study authors: Only TCRbeta chains were sequenced, and repertoire comparisons rested on more than five donors tested with paired t-tests and Bonferroni correction. The stem-like TSTEM and TPEX subsets each shared clonotypes with effector memory cells, but the TSTEM and TPEX repertoires had minimal overlap with each other, suggesting distinct antigen spectra. Greater repertoire diversity in TSTEM than in TPEX subsets was suggested by Chao1 estimates, potentially reflecting a broader range of specificities. TSTEM and TPEX subsets showed similarly high normalized Shannon-Wiener diversity, whereas effector memory subsets were comparatively less diverse.

Peripheral blood mononuclear cells were isolated from healthy donor buffy coats by density gradient separation. In the study, negative magnetic separation with EasySep or MojoSort CD8+ T cell isolation kits was used to enrich total CD8+ T cells. For each subset, total RNA was extracted using an RNeasy Mini Kit from duplicate vials of 150,000 sorted CD8+ T cells. The PBMCs were used fresh or after being cryopreserved in fetal bovine serum with about 10% DMSO. Fluorescence-activated cell sorting on a FACSAria III was used to sort CD8+ T cell subsets to purity. The CDR3 goes from the cysteine to the phenylalanine over 14 residues. No nucleotide data were recorded. A Human TCR Profiling Kit was used to prepare UMI-labeled 5' RACE TCRbeta libraries. Every TCRbeta library was prepared in parallel with an identical number of PCR cycles. From the authors' description of their analysis: Each TCRbeta library contained between about 2,700 and 20,000 functional CDR3beta clonotypes. UMI extraction and consensus assembly used MIGEC 1.2.9, requiring at least three reads per UMI. MiXCR 3.0.3 was used to extract in-frame CDR3beta repertoires. Each sample was downsampled to 42,000 randomly selected UMIs before diversity metrics were calculated in VDJtools 1.2.1. Repertoire overlap metrics D, R and F2 were calculated in VDJtools for the top 3,000 clones of each sample pair. The reads, reprocessed by TCRdb, yield one row per CDR3 protein sequence and no DNA. None of the V and J calls come from the authors' own analysis; TCRdb made them. This sample's records show around 12,000 distinct CDR3 sequences. Approximately 14% of the sample rests with the top ten.

In regard to this clonotype: Its antigen is not yet known.

The source is a human donor in good health. Sequenced: CD8+ T cells from PBMCs. Recombination linked TRBV12-3 or TRBV12-4 to TRBJ1-2; checking the TCRdb D call of TRBD1 is not possible without DNA. The CDR3 protein is CASSPDGTIYGYTF.